This T cell receptor (beta chain) derives from a study of regulatory T cells in long-lasting Graves disease. Overall study: Positivity for TSH receptor antibodies plus over 5 years of antithyroid drugs meant persistent Graves' disease.

Noted time point: persistent/refractory GD, antithyroid drugs over 5 years with positive TRAb. The TCR library was made from RNA that had been extracted from PBMCs in TRIzol. Those enrolled as patients came out of an endocrinology department in Xi'an, China. CDR3 regions were amplified by Arm-PCR using iRepertoire HTBI primers to build TCR beta libraries. TCRdb analysed the multiplex PCR reads with MiXCR anew, one entry per CDR3 protein. The sample contains under 500,000 distinct CDR3 sequences, roughly 20% of which appear only once. The CDR3 spans 15 residues. CDR1 and CDR2 from the germline V gene are WSHSY and SAAADI. V gave up 1 base and J gave up 8 bases; unmatched junction bases: 7. This clonotype was seen only a few times. Its antigen is not known. Study-level findings and limits: More public clonotypes were shared by persistent patients (around 2,600) than by new patients (roughly 930). Analyses excluded thyroid tissue, covering peripheral blood alone.

The clonotype was recovered from a female donor with Graves disease. This chain uses TRBV10-2 with TRBJ1-4; 7 bases map to TRBD1. The starting material was peripheral blood mononuclear cells (PBMCs), obtained when the disease was refractory, from a patient treated with antithyroid drugs. CDR3 DNA: TGCGCCAGCAGTGAGTTTAAGGGGGCTGGAGAAAAACTGTTTTTT. Residues: CASSEFKGAGEKLFF.